This T cell receptor (beta chain) originates from a study of shared clonotypes between healthy human individuals. Study observations and caveats: In general, naive subsets displayed greater estimated richness than memory subsets did.

Germline values: CDR1 SGHAT, CDR2 FQNNGV. Trimming removed 0 bases from V and 7 bases from J; junction bases left unmatched: 8. The CDR3 runs 15 residues. Naive CD8 populations comprised CD45RO-negative cells positively selected for CCR7, excluding terminally differentiated effector memory CD45RA+ cells. The donors, all of them Caucasian adults, lived in Nashville, Tennessee. Using roughly 180 ng DNA, approximately 27,000 T cell genomes, the sorted-subset replicate PCRs were run. How the authors handled the data: Junction-only sequences without quality scores were provided by ImmunoSEQ, so filtering was different. The method was immunoSEQ multiplex PCR; TCRdb's version includes in-frame clones alone and lacks a portion of them. That table furnishes V, J and clone size, whereas the DNA furnished D and trimming. The table has around 2,000,000 clones, about 95% seen once; the top ten hold about 1.1%.

With regard to this clone: The antigen remains undetermined.

This sequence originates from a man aged 18-30 years in good health. The specimen sequenced was naive CD8+ T cells sorted from blood. The rearrangement uses TRBV11-2 and TRBJ2-7; 8 bases are a match to TRBD1. The CDR3 reads CASSLDQGAPTEQYF. The CDR3, as DNA: TGTGCCAGCAGCTTAGATCAGGGGGCCCCCACGGAGCAGTACTTC.